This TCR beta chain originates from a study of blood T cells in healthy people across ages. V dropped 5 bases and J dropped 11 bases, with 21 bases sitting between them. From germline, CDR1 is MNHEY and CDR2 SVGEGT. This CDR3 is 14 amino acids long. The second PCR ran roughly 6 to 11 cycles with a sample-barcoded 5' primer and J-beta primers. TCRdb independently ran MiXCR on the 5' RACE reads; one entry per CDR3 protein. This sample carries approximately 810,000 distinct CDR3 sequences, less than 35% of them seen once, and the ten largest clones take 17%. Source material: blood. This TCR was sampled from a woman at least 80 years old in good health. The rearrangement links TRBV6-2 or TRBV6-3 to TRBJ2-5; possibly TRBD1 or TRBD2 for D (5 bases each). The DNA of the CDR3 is TGTGCCAGCAGTAATTTCGGGACCCACAATGAGCAGTACTTC. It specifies CASSNFGTHNEQYF.